This entry concerns a single TCR beta chain. It has no known antigen specificity. The sample holds no much larger clone one base away, and base qualities are not on file. CDR1 is given as SNHLY and CDR2 as FYNNEI, both from the germline V gene. V is cut by 6 bases and J by 13 bases, and the space between the germline ends is 18 bases. From the cysteine up to the phenylalanine, the CDR3 has a length of 12 residues. Only the CDR3 DNA stays, 36 bases, in frame from base 1. The data are from a study of CD8 T cells in ankylosing spondylitis (TCRdb year 2017). Study-level background: The study set out to find disease-linked TCR variants by profiling T cell receptor beta repertoires in ankylosing spondylitis patients and healthy donors. The full study cohort comprised approximately 23 ankylosing spondylitis patients and around 100 healthy donors. Samples of peripheral blood were taken, and for ankylosing spondylitis patients, synovial fluid was collected as well.

The full study reports these points: The disease-linked clones were reported to be significantly enriched in matched synovial fluid samples from ankylosing spondylitis patients. Blood from ankylosing spondylitis patients appeared to be characterized by a TCR beta motif composed of eight or nine highly homologous amino acid variants. Some TCR beta motif variants had previously been reported in synovial fluid and blood of reactive arthritis patients, which suggested common disease-initiation mechanisms. In peripheral blood, the disease-linked clones were found at relatively low frequencies and had a CD8+ phenotype.

Instrument used: Illumina HiSeq 2500. Quantitative 5'-RACE with molecular barcodes was the method used to prepare the TCR beta libraries. In the paper's pipeline: A new computational method based on a probabilistic model of VDJ rearrangement was used to identify disease-linked TCR variants. TCRdb itself trimmed the public reads at Q25 with fastp, ran MiXCR and retained productive beta chains. When rows share a CDR3 protein, they turn into one entry using the most common DNA and genes. What appears here as the V and J calls and clone size reflects TCRdb's work, not the paper's. Present in this sample are 500,000 to 550,000 distinct CDR3 sequences, roughly 13% of which were seen just once. 6.5% to 7% of the sample is taken by the ten largest.

Sequences were obtained from blood, either unsorted or a sorted T cell fraction (not recorded which). The chain is encoded by TRBV2 joined to TRBJ1-2; the D gene is not confidently resolved. This TCR was sampled from a male donor with ankylosing spondylitis. The CDR3 is CASRSQIQACTF. The DNA is TGTGCCAGCAGATCGCAGATTCAGGCTTGCACCTTC.